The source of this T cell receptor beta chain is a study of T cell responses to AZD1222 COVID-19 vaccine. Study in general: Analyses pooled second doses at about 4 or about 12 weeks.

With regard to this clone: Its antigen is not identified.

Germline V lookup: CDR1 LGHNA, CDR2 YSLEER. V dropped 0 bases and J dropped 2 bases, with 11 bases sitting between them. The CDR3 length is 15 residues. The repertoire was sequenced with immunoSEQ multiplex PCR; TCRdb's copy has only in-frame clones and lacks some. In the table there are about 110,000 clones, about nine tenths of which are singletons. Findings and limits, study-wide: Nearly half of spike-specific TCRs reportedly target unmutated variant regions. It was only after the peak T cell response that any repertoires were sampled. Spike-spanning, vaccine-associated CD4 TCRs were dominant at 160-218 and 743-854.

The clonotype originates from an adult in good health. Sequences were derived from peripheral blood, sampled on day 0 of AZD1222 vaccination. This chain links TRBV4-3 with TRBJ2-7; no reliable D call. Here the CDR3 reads CASSQDLGFAYEQYF. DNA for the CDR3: TGCGCCAGCAGCCAAGATCTCGGGTTTGCCTACGAGCAGTACTTC.